This T cell receptor (beta chain) was retrieved from a study of blood T cell repertoires in COVID-19. Study-level background: PBMCs, B-cell-depleted T cells, or T cells were the source of the cDNA or gDNA that made up the material.

V lost 0 bases and J 7 bases, leaving 11 bases between the germline ends. The CDR3 loop spans 15 amino acids. Germline lookup yields CDR1 SGHNT and CDR2 YYREEE (reference sequence). This clone occurred a few times. TCRdb's copy holds only in-frame clones and misses some; the assay was immunoSEQ multiplex PCR. The sample consists of roughly 45,000 clones, about 88% of them appearing once. The sample taken for sequencing was peripheral blood. This clonotype was sampled from a man in his forties or fifties with active COVID-19. The chain joins TRBV5-4 to TRBJ1-6; D possibly corresponds to TRBD1 (6 bases). CDR3: CASSLGQGFNSPLHF. CDR3 in DNA: TGTGCCAGCAGCTTGGGTCAGGGGTTCAATTCACCCCTCCACTTT.